These T cell receptor beta chains were read from a single sample in a study of response to subunit inactivated influenza vaccine. A single record per CDR3 protein comes from TCRdb applying MiXCR to the RT-PCR reads. This sample has 650,000 to 800,000 distinct CDR3 sequences, with about a fifth found just once. The sample was PBMCs from blood, taken about 5 days after vaccination. These receptors were obtained from a man aged 50 to 59 who received an inactivated influenza vaccine. Both conserved end residues are part of each CDR3. Each record gives: clone size, J gene, V gene, D gene, CDR3 protein, CDR3 DNA. A D gene is named only where the DNA matches it firmly. Expanded clones are given a class, and other clones once, few, many or no size at all.

. TRBJ1-1 TRBV28 . CASSSVQKNTEAFF TGTGCCAGCAGTTCAGTTCAGAAGAACACTGAAGCTTTCTTT
few TRBJ2-7 TRBV12-3/TRBV12-4 . CASSRAPYEQYF TGTGCCAGCAGCAGGGCACCCTACGAGCAGTACTTC
. TRBJ2-1 TRBV5-1 . CASSLGVAETGKQFF TGCGCCAGCAGCTTGGGGGTAGCGGAGACGGGGAAGCAGTTCTTC
. TRBJ2-7 TRBV20-1 . CSARPRTIYEQYF TGCAGTGCTCGCCCCAGGACCATCTACGAGCAGTACTTC
. TRBJ2-3 TRBV20-1 . CSAFGPLITDTQYF TGCAGTGCGTTCGGACCCCTGATCACAGATACGCAGTATTTT
. TRBJ2-3 TRBV5-1 TRBD2 CASTPGGVQDTQYF TGCGCCAGCACCCCCGGGGGGGTCCAAGATACGCAGTATTTT
. TRBJ2-7 TRBV28 TRBD2 CASSFWRGAGGSYGQYF TGTGCCAGCAGTTTCTGGAGAGGAGCGGGAGGCTCCTACGGGCAGTACTTC
. TRBJ2-1 TRBV7-2 TRBD2 CASRFRGGFYNEQFF TGTGCCAGCAGATTCCGCGGGGGGTTTTACAATGAGCAGTTCTTC
many TRBJ2-5 TRBV7-2 . CASSPRGQETQYF TGTGCCAGCAGCCCCCGAGGACAAGAGACCCAGTACTTC
many TRBJ2-3 TRBV7-2 . CASSLLGPDTQYF TGTGCCAGCAGCTTACTGGGACCTGATACGCAGTATTTT
. TRBJ2-3 TRBV29-1 . CSGGPDNTQYF TGCAGCGGAGGACCCGACAATACGCAGTATTTT
. TRBJ2-7 TRBV15 . CATSRTAGYEQYF TGTGCCACCAGCAGGACAGCCGGGTACGAGCAGTACTTC
few TRBJ2-7 TRBV7-9 . CASSLGHLPGEQYF TGTGCCAGCAGCTTAGGGCACCTTCCGGGCGAGCAGTACTTC
. TRBJ1-2 TRBV7-9 . CASSTQVDHGYTF TGTGCCAGCAGCACACAGGTGGATCATGGCTACACCTTC
. TRBJ2-1 TRBV4-3 TRBD2 CASSQDRILAGARNEQFF TGCGCCAGCAGCCAAGACCGAATTCTAGCGGGAGCCAGAAATGAGCAGTTCTTC
. TRBJ2-3 TRBV4-1 . CASSQTGGGGAVGSQYF TGCGCCAGCAGCCAAACGGGTGGAGGGGGAGCTGTCGGTTCGCAGTATTTT
. TRBJ2-5 TRBV12-3/TRBV12-4 TRBD2 CASSPRTSGPKETQYF TGTGCCAGCAGTCCACGGACTAGCGGGCCGAAAGAGACCCAGTACTTC
few TRBJ2-4 TRBV20-1 TRBD1 CSARERQGWDKNIQYF TGCAGTGCTAGAGAGAGACAGGGCTGGGACAAAAACATTCAGTACTTC
few TRBJ2-3 TRBV28 TRBD2 CASRGLAITDTQYF TGTGCCAGCAGAGGACTAGCGATCACAGATACGCAGTATTTT
few TRBJ2-5 TRBV6-5 . CASSYSREETQYF TGTGCCAGCAGTTACAGCAGAGAAGAGACCCAGTACTTC
. TRBJ2-1 TRBV7-9 TRBD2 CASSLDGLATGQFF TGTGCCAGCAGCTTAGACGGACTAGCGACAGGGCAGTTCTTC
. TRBJ2-7 TRBV15 . CATSRDIGTPQEQYF TGTGCCACCAGCAGAGATATAGGGACTCCCCAGGAGCAGTACTTC
many TRBJ2-2 TRBV20-1 . CSANPGLNTGELFF TGCAGTGCTAACCCGGGACTCAACACCGGGGAGCTGTTTTTT
few TRBJ2-7 TRBV6-2/TRBV6-3 . CASRRQSNSEQYF TGTGCCAGCAGAAGACAGTCTAACTCCGAGCAGTACTTC
. TRBJ2-2 TRBV29-1 . CSVAGPTGELFF TGCAGCGTTGCGGGGCCAACCGGGGAGCTGTTTTTT
. TRBJ2-2 TRBV4-2 TRBD2 CASIGLAGGGTGELFF TGTGCCAGCATTGGACTAGCGGGAGGGGGGACCGGGGAGCTGTTTTTT
. TRBJ2-1 TRBV4-3 . CASSPVAGTGNEQFF TGCGCCAGCAGCCCTGTCGCGGGGACCGGCAATGAGCAGTTCTTC
. TRBJ1-4 TRBV7-9 . CASSSRGGAEKLFF TGTGCCAGCAGCTCAAGAGGAGGGGCCGAAAAACTGTTTTTT
few TRBJ2-5 TRBV12-3/TRBV12-4 . CASSLGGSLRVTQYF TGTGCCAGCAGTTTAGGGGGCTCGCTACGGGTGACCCAGTACTTC
many TRBJ2-4 TRBV29-1 . CSVDTGTKILDF TGCAGCGTTGATACCGGGACCAAGATTCTGGACTTC
. TRBJ2-5 TRBV5-1 TRBD2 CASERGSHQETQYF TGCGCCAGCGAGCGGGGGTCCCACCAAGAGACCCAGTACTTC
. TRBJ1-5 TRBV5-5 TRBD1 CASSLARDRGVSNQPQHF TGTGCCAGCAGCTTGGCAAGGGACAGGGGAGTGAGCAATCAGCCCCAGCATTTT
many TRBJ1-1 TRBV10-3 . CAISESRVRSTGESNTEAFF TGTGCCATCAGTGAGTCGAGGGTACGCTCGACTGGGGAGTCGAACACTGAAGCTTTCTTT
many TRBJ2-1 TRBV27 TRBD1 CASSLLIRQGRYNEQFF TGTGCCAGCAGTTTACTTATAAGACAGGGCAGATACAATGAGCAGTTCTTC
many TRBJ2-7 TRBV4-3 . CASSQGVAQTYEQYF TGCGCCAGCAGCCAAGGGGTCGCCCAAACCTACGAGCAGTACTTC
. TRBJ2-3 TRBV5-1 TRBD1 CASSLRTGGAEMFPDTQYF TGCGCCAGCAGCTTAAGGACAGGGGGCGCCGAGATGTTCCCAGATACGCAGTATTTT
. TRBJ2-7 TRBV5-1 . CASSLMLQVNSYEQYF TGCGCCAGCAGCTTAATGTTGCAGGTTAACTCCTACGAGCAGTACTTC
few TRBJ2-3 TRBV7-9 TRBD2 CASSFSSGADTQYF TGTGCCAGCAGCTTCAGTAGCGGGGCAGATACGCAGTATTTT
. TRBJ2-4 TRBV12-3/TRBV12-4 . CASSLTGGLQYF TGTGCCAGCAGTTTAACTGGAGGCCTTCAGTACTTC
few TRBJ1-5 TRBV5-1 . CASSLTGDGVQPQHF TGCGCCAGCAGCTTGACGGGGGATGGGGTTCAGCCCCAGCATTTT
many TRBJ2-7 TRBV20-1 . CSANPAMGEQYF TGCAGTGCTAACCCGGCAATGGGCGAGCAGTACTTC
few TRBJ2-1 TRBV25-1 TRBD2 CASSGWTSGGFSYNEQFF TGTGCCAGCAGTGGATGGACTAGCGGGGGATTCTCCTACAATGAGCAGTTCTTC
. TRBJ1-1 TRBV3-1 TRBD1 CASSQSDRSGAFF TGTGCCAGCAGCCAGTCGGACAGGTCAGGAGCTTTCTTT
. TRBJ2-2 TRBV5-1 TRBD1 CASFSRGPDGELFF TGCGCCAGCTTCAGCAGGGGGCCGGACGGGGAGCTGTTTTTT
many TRBJ1-6 TRBV28 . CASSSMLGDSPLHF TGTGCCAGCAGTTCTATGCTTGGAGATTCACCCCTCCACTTT
. TRBJ2-5 TRBV7-2 . CASRRTGRREETQYF TGTGCCAGCAGGCGAACAGGTCGACGGGAAGAGACCCAGTACTTC
many TRBJ2-7 TRBV4-2 TRBD2 CASSQEKRGTYEQYF TGTGCCAGCAGCCAAGAGAAGCGGGGAACCTACGAGCAGTACTTC
few TRBJ1-2 TRBV12-3/TRBV12-4 TRBD1 CASTTGASNYGYTF TGTGCCAGCACCACAGGGGCCTCTAACTATGGCTACACCTTC
. TRBJ2-1 TRBV5-1 TRBD2 CASSLDPLAGATSYNEQFF TGCGCCAGCAGCTTGGATCCTCTAGCGGGAGCCACCTCGTACAATGAGCAGTTCTTC
. TRBJ1-6 TRBV5-1 . CASSLSTGGRATSPLHF TGCGCCAGCAGCTTGAGTACCGGTGGTAGAGCGACTTCACCCCTCCACTTT
. TRBJ1-2 TRBV20-1 . CSASPGAGGYTF TGCAGTGCTAGTCCGGGGGCGGGTGGCTACACCTTC
many TRBJ1-5 TRBV20-1 TRBD1 CSARGTGYSNQPQHF TGCAGTGCTAGGGGGACAGGATATAGCAATCAGCCCCAGCATTTT
few TRBJ2-5 TRBV29-1 TRBD1 CSVEPRTGQQETQYF TGCAGCGTGGAGCCCAGGACAGGTCAACAAGAGACCCAGTACTTC
few TRBJ1-3 TRBV5-6 . CASSLVAGNTIYF TGTGCCAGCAGCTTGGTCGCTGGAAACACCATATATTTT
. TRBJ2-5 TRBV12-3/TRBV12-4 . CASRSGAQETQYF TGTGCCAGCAGATCGGGGGCTCAAGAGACCCAGTACTTC